This TCR beta chain emerged from a study of T cells in Graves' hyperthyroidism and ophthalmopathy. Across the study: Peripheral blood samples were taken at initial diagnosis, prior to any treatment.

At least ten counts were recorded for this clonotype. Its antigen remains unknown. Stable disease denoted Graves' hyperthyroidism without ophthalmopathy progression within 18 months. V dropped 4 bases and J dropped 0 bases, with 15 bases sitting between them. Germline V gene data show CDR1 as SQVTM and CDR2 as ANQGSEA. This CDR3 is 15 amino acids long. Study-level findings and limits: Onset of ophthalmopathy came a median approximately 6 months after the model predicted it.

Amplified TCR beta CDR3 regions came from RNA transcripts. A first-round RT-PCR of the TCR CDR3 used the HTBI primer set. MiXCR, applied by TCRdb to the multiplex PCR reads, yields one record per CDR3 protein. The sample includes roughly 740,000 distinct CDR3 sequences, roughly 15% of them seen just once. Sample: blood. The V call is TRBV29-1, the J call TRBJ1-1, with D perhaps matching TRBD1 (5 bases). The TCR comes from a young man with Graves' hyperthyroidism. The DNA for the CDR3 is TGCAGCGTTGGTTGGGACCCCCGGGTGAACACTGAAGCTTTCTTT. As protein: CSVGWDPRVNTEAFF.